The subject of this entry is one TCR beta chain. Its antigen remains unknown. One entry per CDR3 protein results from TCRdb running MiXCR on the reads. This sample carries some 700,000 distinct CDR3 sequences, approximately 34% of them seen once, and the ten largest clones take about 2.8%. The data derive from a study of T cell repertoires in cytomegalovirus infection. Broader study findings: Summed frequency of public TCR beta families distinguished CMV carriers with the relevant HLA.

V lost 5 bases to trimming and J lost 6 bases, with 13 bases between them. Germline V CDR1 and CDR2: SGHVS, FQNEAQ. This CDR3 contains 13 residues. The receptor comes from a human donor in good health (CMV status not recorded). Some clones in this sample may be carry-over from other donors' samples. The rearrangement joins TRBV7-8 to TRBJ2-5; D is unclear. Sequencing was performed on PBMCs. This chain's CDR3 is CASSPSSLQTQYF. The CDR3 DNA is TGTGCCAGCAGCCCTAGTAGCCTACAGACCCAGTACTTC.